The clone carrying this TCR beta chain came up a few times. Its antigen remains unidentified. This entry belongs to a study of vaccination and CD4 T cells after COVID-19. The treatment denotes: roughly 11-day PBMC culture with coronavirus spike peptide pools or control peptides (ViraFEST assay). Under the ViraFEST approach, antigen-specific T cells were expanded with peptide pools and TCRs subsequently sequenced. Sequencing of DNA taken from cultured CD4+ T cells relied on the Oncomine TCR Beta short-read assay. TCRdb reanalysed the PCR reads using MiXCR and keeps one entry per CDR3 protein. The sample consists of fewer than 15,000 distinct CDR3 sequences, roughly 45% of them appearing once. The CDR3 spans 15 residues. Germline CDR1 reads MNHEY; CDR2 reads SMNVEV (reference sequence). V lost 7 bases, J lost 4 bases, and 9 bases stayed unmatched.

This chain uses TRBV27 with TRBJ2-1, with TRBD2 matching over 8 bases. Sequencing was performed on CD4+ T cells from blood, cultured in vitro, taken after SARS-CoV-2 vaccination. This TCR came from a human donor who had recovered from COVID-19. CDR3 in amino acids: CASNPLAGTYNEQFF. Here the CDR3 DNA reads TGTGCCAGCAACCCATTAGCGGGGACTTACAATGAGCAGTTCTTC.